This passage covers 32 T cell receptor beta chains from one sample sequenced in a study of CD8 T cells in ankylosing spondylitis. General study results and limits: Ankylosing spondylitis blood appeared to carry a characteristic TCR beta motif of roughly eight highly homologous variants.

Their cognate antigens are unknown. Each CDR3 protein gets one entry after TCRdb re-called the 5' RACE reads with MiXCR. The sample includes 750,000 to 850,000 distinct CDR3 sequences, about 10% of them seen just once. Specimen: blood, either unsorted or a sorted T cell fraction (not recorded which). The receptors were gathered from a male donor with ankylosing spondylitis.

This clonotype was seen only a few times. Here the CDR3 reads CSVDSGQGDEQYF. CDR3 sequence (DNA): TGCAGCGTTGATTCGGGACAGGGCGACGAGCAGTACTTC. This rearrangement joins TRBV29-1 to TRBJ2-7, with 9 positions matching TRBD1. The CDR3 is 13 residues long. CDR1 SQVTM and CDR2 ANQGSEA come from the germline V gene. The V and J ends lost 3 bases and 5 bases, in that order; junction bases with no gene match: 5.

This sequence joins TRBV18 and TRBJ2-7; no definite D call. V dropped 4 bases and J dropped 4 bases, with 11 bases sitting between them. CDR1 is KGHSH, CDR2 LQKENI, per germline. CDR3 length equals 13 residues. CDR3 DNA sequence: TGTGCCAGCTCACTCCTCCCTAGGTACGAGCAGTACTTC. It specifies CASSLLPRYEQYF.

As DNA, the CDR3 is TGTGCCAGCAGCTTAAAACGGACAGGGGGCGTTTATAGCAATCAGCCCCAGCATTTT. This translates into CASSLKRTGGVYSNQPQHF. This rearrangement joins TRBV11-2 to TRBJ1-5; 11 bases line up with TRBD1. The CDR3 is made up of 19 amino acids. Trimming took 2 bases from V and 0 from J; bases not matched to a gene: 9. The germline V gene has CDR1 SGHAT and CDR2 FQNNGV.

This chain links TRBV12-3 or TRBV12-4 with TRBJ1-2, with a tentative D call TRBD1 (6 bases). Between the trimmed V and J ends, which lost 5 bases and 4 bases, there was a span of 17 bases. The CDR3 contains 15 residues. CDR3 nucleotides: TGTGCCAGCAGTAAATACAGGGCGTCTAGCTATGGCTACACCTTC. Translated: CASSKYRASSYGYTF.

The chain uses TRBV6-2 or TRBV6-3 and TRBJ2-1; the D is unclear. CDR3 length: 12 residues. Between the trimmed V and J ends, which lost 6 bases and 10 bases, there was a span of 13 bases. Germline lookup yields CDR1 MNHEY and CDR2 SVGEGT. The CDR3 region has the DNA TGTGCCAGCAGCTCACGGGTATCGGAGCAGTTCTTC. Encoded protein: CASSSRVSEQFF.

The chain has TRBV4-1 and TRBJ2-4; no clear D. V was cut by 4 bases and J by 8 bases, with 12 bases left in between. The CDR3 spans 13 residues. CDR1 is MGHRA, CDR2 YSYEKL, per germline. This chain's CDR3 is CASSPRWRYIQYF. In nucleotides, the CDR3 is TGCGCCAGCAGCCCCAGGTGGCGGTACATTCAGTACTTC.

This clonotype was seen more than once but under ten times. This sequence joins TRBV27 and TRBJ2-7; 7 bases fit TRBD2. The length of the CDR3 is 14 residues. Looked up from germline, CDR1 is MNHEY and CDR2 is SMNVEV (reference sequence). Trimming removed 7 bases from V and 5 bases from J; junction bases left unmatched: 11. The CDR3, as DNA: TGTGCCAGCAATTTGGGGAGCGGGACCAACGAGCAGTACTTC. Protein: CASNLGSGTNEQYF.

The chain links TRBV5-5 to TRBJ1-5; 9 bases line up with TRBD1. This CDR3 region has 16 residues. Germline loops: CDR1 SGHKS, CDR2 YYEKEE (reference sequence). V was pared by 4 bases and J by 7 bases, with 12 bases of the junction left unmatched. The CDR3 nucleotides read TGTGCCAGCAGCCCCGACCCCCGACAGGGGGTCCAGCCCCAGCATTTT. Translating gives CASSPDPRQGVQPQHF. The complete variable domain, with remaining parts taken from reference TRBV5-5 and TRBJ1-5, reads DAGVTQSPTHLIKTRGQQVTLRCSPISGHKSVSWYQQVLGQGPQFIFQYYEKEERGRGNFPDRFSARQFPNYSSELNVNALLLGDSALYLCASSPDPRQGVQPQHFGDGTRLSIL.

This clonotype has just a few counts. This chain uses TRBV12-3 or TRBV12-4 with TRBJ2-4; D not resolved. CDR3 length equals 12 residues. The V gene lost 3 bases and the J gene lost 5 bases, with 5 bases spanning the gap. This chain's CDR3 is CASSFTENIQYF. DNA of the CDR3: TGTGCCAGCAGTTTTACAGAAAACATTCAGTACTTC.

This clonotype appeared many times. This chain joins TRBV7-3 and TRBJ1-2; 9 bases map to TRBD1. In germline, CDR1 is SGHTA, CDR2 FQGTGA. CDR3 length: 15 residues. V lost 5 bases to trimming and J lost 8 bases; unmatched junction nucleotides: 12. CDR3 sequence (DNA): TGTGCCAGCAGCACTAACACAGGGGGCAGTGGCGGCTACACCTTC. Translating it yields CASSTNTGGSGGYTF.

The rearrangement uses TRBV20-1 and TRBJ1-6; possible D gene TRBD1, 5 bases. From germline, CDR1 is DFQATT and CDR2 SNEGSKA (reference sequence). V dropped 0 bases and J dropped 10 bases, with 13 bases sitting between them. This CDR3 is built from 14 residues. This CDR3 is CSARDRGGYSPLHF. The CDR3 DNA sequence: TGCAGTGCTAGAGATCGGGGGGGGTACTCACCCCTCCACTTT.

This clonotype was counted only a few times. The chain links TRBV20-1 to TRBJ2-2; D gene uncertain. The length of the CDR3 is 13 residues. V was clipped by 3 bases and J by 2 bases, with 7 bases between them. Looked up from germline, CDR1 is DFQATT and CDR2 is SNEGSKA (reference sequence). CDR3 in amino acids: CSARWLNTGELFF. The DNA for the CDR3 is TGCAGTGCTAGGTGGCTAAACACCGGGGAGCTGTTTTTT.

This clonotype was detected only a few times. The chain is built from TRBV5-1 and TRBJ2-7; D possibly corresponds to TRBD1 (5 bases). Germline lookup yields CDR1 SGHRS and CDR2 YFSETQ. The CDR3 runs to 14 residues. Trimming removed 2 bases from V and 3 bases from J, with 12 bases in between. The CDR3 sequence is CASSFSRVDYEQYF. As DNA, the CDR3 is TGCGCCAGCAGCTTTTCCAGGGTGGACTACGAGCAGTACTTC.

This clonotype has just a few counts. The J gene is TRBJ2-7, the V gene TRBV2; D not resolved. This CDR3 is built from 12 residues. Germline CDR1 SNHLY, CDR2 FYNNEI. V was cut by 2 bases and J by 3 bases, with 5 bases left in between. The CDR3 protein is CASSENGYEQYF. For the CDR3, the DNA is TGTGCCAGCAGTGAAAATGGCTACGAGCAGTACTTC.

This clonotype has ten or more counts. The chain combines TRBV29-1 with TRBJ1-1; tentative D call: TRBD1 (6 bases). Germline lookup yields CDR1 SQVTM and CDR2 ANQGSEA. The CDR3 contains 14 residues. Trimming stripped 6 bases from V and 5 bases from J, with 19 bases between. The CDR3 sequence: CSVLHGGEGTEAFF. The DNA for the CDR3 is TGCAGCGTCTTGCATGGGGGCGAGGGGACTGAAGCTTTCTTT.

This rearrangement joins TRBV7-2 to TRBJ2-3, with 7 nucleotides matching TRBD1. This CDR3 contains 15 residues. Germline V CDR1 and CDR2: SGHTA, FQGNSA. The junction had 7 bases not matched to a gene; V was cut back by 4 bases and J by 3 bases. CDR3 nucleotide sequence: TGTGCCAGCAGCTGGGACAGACCAACTACAGATACGCAGTATTTT. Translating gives CASSWDRPTTDTQYF.

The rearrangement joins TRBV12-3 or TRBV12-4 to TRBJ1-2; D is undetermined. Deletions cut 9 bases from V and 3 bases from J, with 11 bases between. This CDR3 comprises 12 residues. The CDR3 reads CASSSWDYGYTF. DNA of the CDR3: TGTGCCAGTTCCTCGTGGGACTATGGCTACACCTTC.

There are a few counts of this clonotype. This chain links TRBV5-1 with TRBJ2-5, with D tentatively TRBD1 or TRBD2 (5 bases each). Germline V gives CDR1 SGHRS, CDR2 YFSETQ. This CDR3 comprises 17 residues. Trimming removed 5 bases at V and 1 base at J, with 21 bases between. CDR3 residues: CASSLFEATGTQETQYF. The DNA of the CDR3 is TGCGCCAGCAGTCTGTTTGAAGCTACCGGGACCCAAGAGACCCAGTACTTC. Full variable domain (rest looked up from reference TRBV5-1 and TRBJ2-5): KAGVTQTPRYLIKTRGQQVTLSCSPISGHRSVSWYQQTPGQGLQFLFEYFSETQRNKGNFPGRFSGRQFSNSRSEMNVSTLELGDSALYLCASSLFEATGTQETQYFGPGTRLLVL.

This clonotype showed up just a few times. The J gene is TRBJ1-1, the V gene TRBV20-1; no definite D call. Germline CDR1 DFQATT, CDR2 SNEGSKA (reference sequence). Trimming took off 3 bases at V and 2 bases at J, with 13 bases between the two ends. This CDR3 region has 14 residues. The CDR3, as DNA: TGCAGTGCTAGTTGGGCAGGATATAACACTGAAGCTTTCTTT. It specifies CSASWAGYNTEAFF.

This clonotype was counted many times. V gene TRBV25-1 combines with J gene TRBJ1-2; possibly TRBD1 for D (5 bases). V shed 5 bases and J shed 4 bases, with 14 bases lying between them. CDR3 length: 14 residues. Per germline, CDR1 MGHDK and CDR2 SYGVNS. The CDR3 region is CASSYDFGGYGYTF. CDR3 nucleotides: TGTGCCAGCAGTTATGACTTTGGGGGCTATGGCTACACCTTC.

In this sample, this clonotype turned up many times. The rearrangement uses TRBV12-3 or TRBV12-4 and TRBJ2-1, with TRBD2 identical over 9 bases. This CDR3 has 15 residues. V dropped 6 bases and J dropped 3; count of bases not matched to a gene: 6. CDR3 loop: CASRTGLAGYNEQFF. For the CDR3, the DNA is TGTGCCAGCAGGACGGGACTAGCAGGCTACAATGAGCAGTTCTTC.

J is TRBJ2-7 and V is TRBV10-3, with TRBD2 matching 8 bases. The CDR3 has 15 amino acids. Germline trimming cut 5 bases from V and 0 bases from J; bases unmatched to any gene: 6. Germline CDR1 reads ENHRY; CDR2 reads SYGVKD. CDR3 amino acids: CAISLAGASSYEQYF. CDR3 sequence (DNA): TGTGCCATCAGTCTAGCGGGCGCCAGCTCCTACGAGCAGTACTTC.

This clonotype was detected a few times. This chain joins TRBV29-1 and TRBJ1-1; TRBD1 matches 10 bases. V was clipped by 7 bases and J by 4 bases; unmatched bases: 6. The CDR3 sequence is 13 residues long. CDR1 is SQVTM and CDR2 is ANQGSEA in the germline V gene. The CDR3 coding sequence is TGCAGCGACATGGACAGGGGGATCACTGAAGCTTTCTTT. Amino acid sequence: CSDMDRGITEAFF.

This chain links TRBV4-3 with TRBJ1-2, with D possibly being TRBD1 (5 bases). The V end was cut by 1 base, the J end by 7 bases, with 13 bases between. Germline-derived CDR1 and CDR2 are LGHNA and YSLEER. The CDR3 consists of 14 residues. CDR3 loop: CASSQGRAGPGYTF. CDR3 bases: TGCGCCAGCAGCCAAGGGCGGGCAGGGCCTGGCTACACCTTC.

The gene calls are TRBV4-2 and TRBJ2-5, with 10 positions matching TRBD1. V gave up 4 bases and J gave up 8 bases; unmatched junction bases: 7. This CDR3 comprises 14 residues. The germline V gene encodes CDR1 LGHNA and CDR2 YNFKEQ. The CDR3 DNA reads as TGTGCCAGCAGCCGTCTCGGACAGGGGGATACCCAGTACTTC. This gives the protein CASSRLGQGDTQYF.

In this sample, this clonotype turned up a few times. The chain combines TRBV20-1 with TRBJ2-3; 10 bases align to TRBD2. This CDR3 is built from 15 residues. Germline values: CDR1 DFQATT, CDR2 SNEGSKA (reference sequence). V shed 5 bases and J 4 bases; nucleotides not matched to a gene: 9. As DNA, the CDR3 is TGCAGTGCTCTGGCTAGCGGGGGAAGGTCAGATACGCAGTATTTT. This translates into CSALASGGRSDTQYF.

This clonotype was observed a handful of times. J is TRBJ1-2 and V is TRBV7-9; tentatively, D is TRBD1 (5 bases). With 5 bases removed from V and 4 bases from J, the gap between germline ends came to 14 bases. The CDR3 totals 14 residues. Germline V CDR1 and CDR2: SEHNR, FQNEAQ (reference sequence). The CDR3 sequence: CASSPRGDLYGYTF. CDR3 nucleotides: TGTGCCAGCAGCCCTAGAGGGGACCTCTATGGCTACACCTTC.

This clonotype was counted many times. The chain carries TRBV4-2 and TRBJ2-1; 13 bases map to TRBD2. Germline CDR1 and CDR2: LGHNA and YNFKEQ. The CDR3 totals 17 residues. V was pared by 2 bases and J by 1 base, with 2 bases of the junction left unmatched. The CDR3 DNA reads TGTGCCAGCAGCCAATGGGGACTAGCGGGGTCCTACAATGAGCAGTTCTTC. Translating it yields CASSQWGLAGSYNEQFF.

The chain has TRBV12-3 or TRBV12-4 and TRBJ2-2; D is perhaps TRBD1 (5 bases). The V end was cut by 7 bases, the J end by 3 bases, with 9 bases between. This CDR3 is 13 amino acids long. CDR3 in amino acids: CASTRVDTGELFF. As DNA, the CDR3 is TGTGCCAGCACCAGGGTGGACACCGGGGAGCTGTTTTTT.

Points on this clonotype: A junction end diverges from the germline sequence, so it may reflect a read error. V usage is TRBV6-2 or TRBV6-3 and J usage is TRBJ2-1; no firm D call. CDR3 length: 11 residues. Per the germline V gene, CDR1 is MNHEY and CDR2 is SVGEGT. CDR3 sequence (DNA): TGTGCCAGCTCCCGGATGGGAACTAAGGTCTTC. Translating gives CASSRMGTKVF.

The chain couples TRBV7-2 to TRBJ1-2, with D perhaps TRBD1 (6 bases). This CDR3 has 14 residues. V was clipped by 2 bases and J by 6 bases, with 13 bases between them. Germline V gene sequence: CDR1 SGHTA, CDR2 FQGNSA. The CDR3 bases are TGTGCCAGCAGCTTAATGCAGGGGAGGGATGGCTACACCTTC. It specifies CASSLMQGRDGYTF.

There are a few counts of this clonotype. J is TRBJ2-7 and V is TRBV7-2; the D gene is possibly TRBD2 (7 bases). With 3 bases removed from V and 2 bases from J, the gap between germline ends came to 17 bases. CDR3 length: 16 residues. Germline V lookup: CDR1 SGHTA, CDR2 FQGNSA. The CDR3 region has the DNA TGTGCCAGCAGCTTGGGGGGGGCGGGGGTCCCCTACGAGCAGTACTTC. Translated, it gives CASSLGGAGVPYEQYF. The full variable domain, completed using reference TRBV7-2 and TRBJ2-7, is GAGVSQSPSNKVTEKGKDVELRCDPISGHTALYWYRQSLGQGLEFLIYFQGNSAPDKSGLPSDRFSAERTGGSVSTLTIQRTQQEDSAVYLCASSLGGAGVPYEQYFGPGTRLTVT.